The TCR beta chain under discussion was sequenced for a study of T cells after yellow fever vaccination. Whole-study context: SMART-Seq v4 Ultra Low Input handled preparation of low-cell-number fractions.

With respect to this clonotype: The antigen remains undetermined.

Study outcomes and limitations: Peak timing came faster in the weaker secondary response, day 5 versus 15.

In TCRdb, the 5' RACE reads were re-called with MiXCR into one record per CDR3 protein. The top ten hold roughly an eighth of the sample, which has almost 600,000 distinct CDR3 sequences, roughly 12% seen once. The specimen was PBMCs, collected on the day of the yellow fever booster vaccination. This TCR was recovered from a man aged 25 to 45 who received the YFV17D yellow fever vaccine.

The CDR3 region is CASSWTGLDTGELFF. The CDR3 DNA sequence: TGTGCCAGCAGCTGGACAGGGCTGGACACCGGGGAGCTGTTTTTT. The V call is TRBV3-1, the J call TRBJ2-2; TRBD1 matches 8 bases. CDR3 length: 15 residues. V gave up 5 bases and J gave up 3 bases; unmatched junction bases: 5. CDR1 LGHDT and CDR2 YNNKEL come from the germline V gene (reference sequence).